These 27 T cell receptor beta chains came from one sample sequenced in a study of blood T cell repertoires in COVID-19. Here immunoSEQ multiplex PCR was the method, and the copy in TCRdb shows in-frame clones only, minus some. The profile shows 150,000 to 200,000 clones, around 89% of them singletons. What was sequenced was peripheral blood. These receptors all stem from a man aged 40-50 years with active or convalescent COVID-19.

The V and J genes are TRBV18 and TRBJ1-4; 7 nucleotides line up with TRBD1. The length of the CDR3 is 16 residues. Germline V gives CDR1 KGHSH, CDR2 LQKENI. Trimming took 1 base from V and 0 from J; bases not matched to a gene: 2. CDR3 coding DNA: TGTGCCAGCTCACCACTTGGGACAGCAACTAATGAAAAACTGTTTTTT. The encoded protein is CASSPLGTATNEKLFF.

The sample holds one count of this clone. The gene calls are TRBV6-1 and TRBJ2-1; D remains unclear. CDR1 and CDR2 from the germline V gene are MNHNS and SASEGT. V was clipped by 2 bases and J by 10 bases, with 3 bases between them. This CDR3 has 10 amino acids. The CDR3 DNA sequence: TGTGCCAGCAGTGAACTAGAGCAGTTCTTC. This translates into CASSELEQFF.

This chain links TRBV28 with TRBJ1-2; 12 bases line up with TRBD1. From germline, CDR1 is MDHEN and CDR2 SYDVKM. Trimming took 3 bases from V and 6 from J; bases not matched to a gene: 5. The CDR3 contains 15 residues. CDR3 in DNA: TGTGCCAGCAGTTTGAGCGGGACAGGGGGCGATGGCTACACCTTC. Translation: CASSLSGTGGDGYTF.

The chain is built from TRBV6-5 and TRBJ2-7; possibly TRBD2 for D (6 bases). The germline gives CDR1 MNHEY, CDR2 SVGAGI. The CDR3 consists of 14 residues. V gave up 6 bases and J gave up 0 bases, with 12 bases separating them. The CDR3, as DNA: TGTGCCAGCAGCCGAACCGGGGGCTCCTACGAGCAGTACTTC. Translating it yields CASSRTGGSYEQYF.

This clone came up once. This chain connects TRBV30 to TRBJ2-1; TRBD2 agrees at 10 bases. CDR1 is GTSNPN and CDR2 is SVGIG in the germline V gene (reference sequence). V shed 0 bases, J shed 6 bases, and the junction held 17 bases outside the gene matches. The CDR3 has 19 residues. The CDR3 bases are TGTGCCTGGAGTGTACCATGGGGAGCGGGAGGGATGGGGGGCAATGAGCAGTTCTTC. It encodes CAWSVPWGAGGMGGNEQFF.

Here the CDR3 DNA reads TGTGCCAGCAGCCCCCGAGGACTAGCGGACCCTAGAAGCTCCTACAATGAGCAGTTCTTC. This sequence encodes CASSPRGLADPRSSYNEQFF. The chain recombines TRBV11-3 with TRBJ2-1; TRBD2 aligns across 10 bases. The CDR3 spans 20 residues. Germline CDR1 reads SGHNT; CDR2 reads YENEEA. V lost 5 bases, J lost 0 bases, and 16 bases stayed unmatched.

V usage is TRBV7-3 and J usage is TRBJ2-3, with 11 bases lining up with TRBD1. CDR3 length: 15 amino acids. Germline CDR1 SGHTA, CDR2 FQGTGA. V trimming: 3 bases; J trimming: 4 bases; junction bases outside the gene matches: 3. CDR3 protein: CASSFGTGGADTQYF. The CDR3 nucleotides read TGTGCCAGCAGCTTCGGGACAGGGGGTGCAGATACGCAGTATTTT.

The chain employs TRBV15 and TRBJ1-5; possibly TRBD1 for D (5 bases). The CDR3 runs 13 residues. In germline, CDR1 is LNHNV, CDR2 YYDKDF (reference sequence). The V end lost 1 base, the J end lost 11 bases, and 12 bases lay between the germline ends. The DNA for the CDR3 is TGTGCCACCAGCAGAGGTCCGGACATAGCCCAGCATTTT. Encoded protein: CATSRGPDIAQHF.

The chain links TRBV5-8 to TRBJ1-5; D remains unclear. The germline gives CDR1 SGHTS, CDR2 YDEGEE. Trimming shortened V by 5 bases and J by 0 bases, and 15 bases separated the two germline ends. The CDR3 contains 16 residues. The CDR3 region has the DNA TGTGCCAGCAGTAAGAGTTCCGTCACTAGCAATCAGCCCCAGCATTTT. Protein sequence: CASSKSSVTSNQPQHF.

The V gene is TRBV7-8, the J gene TRBJ1-2, with 10 bases lining up with TRBD1. CDR3 size: 16 residues. After removal of 6 bases from V and 4 bases from J, the junction contained 11 bases not matched to a gene. Germline V gene data show CDR1 as SGHVS and CDR2 as FQNEAQ. The CDR3 DNA follows: TGTGCCAGCAGAGAAATACGGGACAGGGGAATCTATGGCTACACCTTC. The encoded protein is CASREIRDRGIYGYTF.

The V and J genes are TRBV5-1 and TRBJ1-2, with a weak D call TRBD1 (5 bases). V lost 0 bases to trimming and J lost 2 bases, with 8 bases between them. Germline CDR1 SGHRS, CDR2 YFSETQ. The CDR3 extends over 14 amino acids. CDR3 sequence reads: CASSLAGENYGYTF. The CDR3 coding sequence is TGCGCCAGCAGCTTGGCGGGGGAAAACTATGGCTACACCTTC.

V and J are TRBV9 and TRBJ1-3; D is uncertain. V gave up 1 base and J gave up 1 base, with 6 bases separating them. Germline V lookup: CDR1 SGDLS, CDR2 YYNGEE. CDR3 size: 14 residues. The CDR3 nucleotides are TGTGCCAGCAGCGTAACCCAGTCTGGAAACACCATATATTTT. Its translation: CASSVTQSGNTIYF.

CDR3 amino acids: CASTPIGGYQPQHF. CDR3 bases: TGTGCCAGCACCCCGATAGGGGGTTATCAGCCCCAGCATTTT. This chain uses TRBV6-5 with TRBJ1-5; a possible D gene is TRBD1 (6 bases). This CDR3 has 14 amino acids. Trimming cost V 7 bases and J 5 bases, with 15 bases left between them. Germline V gives CDR1 MNHEY, CDR2 SVGAGI.

The V gene is TRBV7-2, the J gene TRBJ1-6; TRBD1 agrees at 9 bases. Germline V gene data show CDR1 as SGHTA and CDR2 as FQGNSA. The CDR3 is 15 residues long. The trim removed 3 bases at V and 7 bases at J, leaving 4 bases unmatched. For the CDR3, the DNA is TGTGCCAGCAGCTTCACCGGGACAGGGAATTCACCCCTCCACTTT. This gives the protein CASSFTGTGNSPLHF.

The V call is TRBV19, the J call TRBJ1-2, with a weak D call TRBD1 (6 bases). Trimming stripped 5 bases from V and 6 bases from J, with 16 bases between. This CDR3 has 14 residues. CDR1 and CDR2 from the germline V gene are LNHDA and SQIVND (reference sequence). This CDR3 is CASSATQGWHGYTF. The CDR3 nucleotides read TGTGCCAGTAGTGCGACACAGGGTTGGCATGGCTACACCTTC.

The chain couples TRBV2 to TRBJ2-7, with 7 bases that match TRBD1. J was trimmed by 2 bases and V by 0 bases; bases with no gene match: 10. CDR3 length equals 17 residues. Germline V gives CDR1 SNHLY, CDR2 FYNNEI. This CDR3 is CASSEALRAGGPYEQYF. CDR3 coding DNA: TGTGCCAGCAGTGAAGCGCTTCGGGCAGGGGGTCCCTACGAGCAGTACTTC.

In this sample, this clone turned up once. V gene TRBV3-1 (or the pseudogene TRBV3-2) combines with J gene TRBJ2-2; 8 nucleotides line up with TRBD2. J gave up 5 bases and V 0 bases, and 5 bases lay outside the gene matches. Germline lookup yields CDR1 LGHDT and CDR2 YNNKEL (reference sequence). This CDR3 has 16 residues. The CDR3 loop is CASSQDRGGITGELFF. The CDR3 DNA follows: TGTGCCAGCAGCCAAGATCGGGGGGGTATAACCGGGGAGCTGTTTTTT.

The chain employs TRBV7-3 and TRBJ1-1; weak D call: TRBD1 (6 bases). Deletions cut 8 bases from V and 4 bases from J, with 14 bases between. Germline-derived CDR1 and CDR2 are SGHTA and FQGTGA. This CDR3 contains 13 residues. This CDR3 reads CASGGWSSTEAFF. The CDR3 nucleotides read TGTGCCAGCGGGGGCTGGTCGAGCACTGAAGCTTTCTTT.

The chain is built from TRBV5-1 and TRBJ2-3; TRBD2 aligns across 10 bases. There are 15 residues in the CDR3. The V gene's germline CDR1 is SGHRS and CDR2 YFSETQ. The J segment lost 1 base and the V segment lost 1 base, leaving 0 bases of the junction unmatched. This chain's CDR3 is CASSLSGRGTDTQYF. The CDR3, as DNA: TGCGCCAGCAGCTTGAGCGGGAGGGGCACAGATACGCAGTATTTT.

The chain couples TRBV27 to TRBJ2-7; 7 bases fit TRBD1. This CDR3 comprises 13 residues. From germline, CDR1 is MNHEY and CDR2 SMNVEV (reference sequence). V lost 5 bases, J lost 2 bases, and 3 bases stayed unmatched. CDR3 amino acids: CASSPGQAYEQYF. Written as DNA, the CDR3 is TGTGCCAGCAGTCCCGGACAGGCCTACGAGCAGTACTTC.

This rearrangement joins TRBV19 to TRBJ2-7, with TRBD1 identical over 10 bases. CDR1 LNHDA and CDR2 SQIVND come from the germline V gene (reference sequence). The CDR3 sequence is 14 residues long. The ends lost 7 bases at V and 3 bases at J; junction bases unmatched: 6. The CDR3 reads CASTPGTGDYEQYF. The CDR3 DNA sequence: TGTGCCAGTACCCCAGGGACAGGGGACTACGAGCAGTACTTC.

The rearrangement links TRBV5-1 to TRBJ1-2; 10 bases map to TRBD1. The CDR3 is made up of 17 amino acids. V lost 4 bases, J lost 1 base, and 10 bases stayed unmatched. Germline CDR1 SGHRS, CDR2 YFSETQ. CDR3 DNA: TGCGCCAGCAGCCCCATACTCGGACAGGGGGATAACTATGGCTACACCTTC. This codes for CASSPILGQGDNYGYTF. The whole variable domain, filled in from reference TRBV5-1 and TRBJ1-2, reads KAGVTQTPRYLIKTRGQQVTLSCSPISGHRSVSWYQQTPGQGLQFLFEYFSETQRNKGNFPGRFSGRQFSNSRSEMNVSTLELGDSALYLCASSPILGQGDNYGYTFGSGTRLTVV.

The chain has TRBV6-5 and TRBJ2-7; the match to TRBD1 covers 7 bases. CDR3 length equals 14 residues. Germline V lookup: CDR1 MNHEY, CDR2 SVGAGI. The V and J ends lost 0 bases and 5 bases, in that order; junction bases with no gene match: 4. As DNA, the CDR3 is TGTGCCAGCAGTTACTCGACAGGGACCCACGAGCAGTACTTC. Residues: CASSYSTGTHEQYF.

The V and J genes are TRBV12-5 and TRBJ1-2; 7 positions agree with TRBD1. The CDR3 has 15 amino acids. CDR1 and CDR2 from the germline V gene are LGHNT and FRNRAP. The ends lost 1 base at V and 6 bases at J; junction bases unmatched: 8. For the CDR3, the DNA is TGTGCTAGTGGTTTGGCGGGGACAGCACCTAATGGCTACACCTTC. Translation: CASGLAGTAPNGYTF.

This chain links TRBV28 with TRBJ1-5, with 8 nucleotides matching TRBD1. The CDR3 loop spans 17 amino acids. V was pared by 3 bases and J by 6 bases, with 13 bases of the junction left unmatched. Germline loops: CDR1 MDHEN, CDR2 SYDVKM. In DNA form, the CDR3 reads TGTGCCAGCAGTTTGGAGGACAGGGAAATGTTCGGTCAGCCCCAGCATTTT. Its protein product is CASSLEDREMFGQPQHF. Drawing the rest from reference TRBV28 and TRBJ1-5, the complete variable domain is DVKVTQSSRYLVKRTGEKVFLECVQDMDHENMFWYRQDPGLGLRLIYFSYDVKMKEKGDIPEGYSVSREKKERFSLILESASTNQTSMYLCASSLEDREMFGQPQHFGDGTRLSIL.

The chain combines TRBV3-1 (or the pseudogene TRBV3-2) with TRBJ2-7; 10 bases agree with TRBD1. Trimming cost V 1 base and J 6 bases; bases outside gene matches: 6. The CDR3 length is 15 residues. The germline gives CDR1 LGHDT, CDR2 YNNKEL (reference sequence). The CDR3: CASSQGRTGGSEQYF. CDR3 in DNA: TGTGCCAGCAGCCAAGGTCGGACAGGGGGTAGCGAGCAGTACTTC.

The table lists this clone with a count of one. This rearrangement joins TRBV30 to TRBJ2-2; 8 positions agree with TRBD2. CDR1 is GTSNPN and CDR2 is SVGIG in the germline V gene (reference sequence). V gave up 3 bases and J gave up 7 bases; unmatched junction bases: 7. The CDR3 spans 14 residues. CDR3 nucleotides: TGTGCCTGGAGGCGGGGGGCGAGTAACGGGGAGCTGTTTTTT. As protein: CAWRRGASNGELFF.